This is a list of T cell receptor beta chains from one sample in a study of spatial heterogeneity in lung cancer. Each CDR3 protein gets one entry after TCRdb re-called the 5' RACE reads with MiXCR. The sample has about 82,000 distinct CDR3 sequences; roughly an eighth are singletons. The sample here was PBMCs, taken at surgery. The receptor source for this set is a male donor with early-stage non-small cell lung cancer. Each CDR3 is given with its conserved first and last residue. D genes are given only for firm matches. Size is omitted from some rows. Given values are once, few, many or a class for expanded clones.

TRBV3-1	TRBJ1-4	TRBD1	many	TGTGCCAGCAGCCGGACAGGGGGGAATGAAAAACTGTTTTTT	CASSRTGGNEKLFF
TRBV30	TRBJ1-2	.	few	TGTGCCTGGAGTGTAACCCGACAGACTTACTTATTCTCTAACTATGGCTACACCTTC	CAWSVTRQTYLFSNYGYTF
TRBV5-5	TRBJ2-7	.	.	TGTGCCAGCAGCTTTTACGAGGCGACCTACGAGCAGTACTTC	CASSFYEATYEQYF
TRBV29-1	TRBJ2-3	.	.	TGCAGCGTTCTAACCGGGACTGCGTCAGATACGCAGTATTTT	CSVLTGTASDTQYF
TRBV7-9	TRBJ1-2	.	few	TGTGCCAGCAGCAAACTTTACCTGACAGGCACAAAAGACTATGGCTACACCTTC	CASSKLYLTGTKDYGYTF
TRBV4-1	TRBJ1-2	.	.	TGCGCCAGCAGCCAAGACGTCCGCGCGACAGATTATGGCTACACCTTC	CASSQDVRATDYGYTF
TRBV3-1	TRBJ2-1	.	few	TGTGCCAGCAGCCAAGTTCCGGGACTCGATTACAATGAGCAGTTCTTC	CASSQVPGLDYNEQFF
TRBV6-2/TRBV6-3	TRBJ2-2	.	.	TGTGCCAGCAGTTACGAACTGATGGGTACCGGGGAGCTGTTTTTT	CASSYELMGTGELFF
TRBV7-8	TRBJ2-3	TRBD2	.	TGTGCCAGCAGCCCCGGGGGAGCGGGAGAACGCACAGATACGCAGTATTTT	CASSPGGAGERTDTQYF
TRBV29-1	TRBJ1-1	.	many	TGCAGCGTTGTCAATCACGGAGTTAGTCGGGGTTCGGCTGAAGCTTTCTTT	CSVVNHGVSRGSAEAFF
TRBV7-9	TRBJ2-1	.	many	TGTGCCAGCAGCTTAGTACTAGGCACCTTCCACAATGAGCAGTTCTTC	CASSLVLGTFHNEQFF
TRBV12-3/TRBV12-4	TRBJ2-1	.	.	TGTGCCAGCAGTTTAGAGGGTGGAGGGTATGGGCAGTTCTTC	CASSLEGGGYGQFF
TRBV10-3	TRBJ2-1	TRBD2	.	TGTGCCATCAGTGAGTCAAACGGGAGGGCAAGGAATGAGCAGTTCTTC	CAISESNGRARNEQFF
TRBV25-1	TRBJ2-3	TRBD1	.	TGTGCCAGCAGTGAGACAGGGGCAGATACGCAGTATTTT	CASSETGADTQYF
TRBV7-2	TRBJ2-7	TRBD2	.	TGTGCCAGCAGCCTCACTAGCGGGGGGTCTTACGAGCAGTACTTC	CASSLTSGGSYEQYF
TRBV27	TRBJ2-7	.	many	TGTGCCAGCAGTTTCGGAGGGGGATCCTACGAGCAGTACTTC	CASSFGGGSYEQYF
TRBV7-3	TRBJ1-1	.	few	TGTGCCAGCGGCTCCGGACTGAACACTGAAGCTTTCTTT	CASGSGLNTEAFF
TRBV5-1	TRBJ2-1	TRBD2	few	TGCGCCAGCAGCTTTGGGACTAGCGGCAATGAGCAGTTCTTC	CASSFGTSGNEQFF